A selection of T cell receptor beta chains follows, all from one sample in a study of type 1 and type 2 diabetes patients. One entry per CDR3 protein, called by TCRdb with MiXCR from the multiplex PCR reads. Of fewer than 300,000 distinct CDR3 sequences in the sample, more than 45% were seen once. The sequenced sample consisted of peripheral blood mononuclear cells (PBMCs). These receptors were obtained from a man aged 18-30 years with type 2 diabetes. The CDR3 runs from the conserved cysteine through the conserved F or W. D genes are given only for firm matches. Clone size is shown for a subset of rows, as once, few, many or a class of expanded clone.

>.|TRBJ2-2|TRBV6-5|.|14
CASSLSANTGELFF
TGTGCCAGCAGTTTATCCGCGAACACCGGGGAGCTGTTTTTT
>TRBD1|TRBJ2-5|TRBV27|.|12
CASGQGAGTQYF
TGTGCCAGCGGGCAGGGGGCCGGGACCCAGTACTTC
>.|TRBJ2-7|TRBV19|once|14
CASSIAGEAYGQYF
TGTGCCAGTAGTATAGCTGGCGAGGCCTACGGGCAGTACTTC
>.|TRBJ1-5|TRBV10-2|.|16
CANSDLVGALHQPQHF
TGCGCCAACAGTGACCTTGTAGGGGCACTACATCAGCCCCAGCATTTT
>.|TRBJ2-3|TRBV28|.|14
CASGFGGGTDTQYF
TGTGCCAGCGGGTTTGGAGGGGGCACAGATACGCAGTATTTT
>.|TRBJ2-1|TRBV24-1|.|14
CATSVGPGGYRQFF
TGTGCCACCAGTGTGGGCCCCGGCGGGTACAGGCAGTTCTTC
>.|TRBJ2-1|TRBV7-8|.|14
CASGLRNNYNEQFF
TGTGCCAGCGGCCTGAGAAACAACTACAATGAGCAGTTCTTC
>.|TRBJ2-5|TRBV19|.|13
CASSIFLGETQYF
TGTGCCAGTAGTATATTCCTGGGCGAGACCCAGTACTTC
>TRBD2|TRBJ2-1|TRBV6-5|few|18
CASSYGYLAGGSYNEQFF
TGTGCCAGCAGTTACGGTTACCTCGCGGGGGGGTCCTACAATGAGCAGTTCTTC
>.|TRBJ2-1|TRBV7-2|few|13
CASSQSVHNEQFF
TGTGCCAGCAGTCAATCGGTCCACAATGAGCAGTTCTTC
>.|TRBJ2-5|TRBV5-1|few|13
CASSLSRGETQYF
TGCGCCAGCAGCTTGAGTCGGGGAGAGACCCAGTACTTC
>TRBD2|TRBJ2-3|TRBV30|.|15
CASTTSGASTDTQYF
TGTGCCAGTACCACGAGCGGGGCGAGCACAGATACGCAGTATTTT
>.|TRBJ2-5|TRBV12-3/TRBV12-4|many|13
CASSLGIQETQYF
TGTGCCAGCAGTTTGGGGATACAAGAGACCCAATACTTC
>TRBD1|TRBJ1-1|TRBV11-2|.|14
CASSTTGMDTEAFF
TGTGCCAGCAGCACGACAGGGATGGACACTGAAGCTTTCTTT
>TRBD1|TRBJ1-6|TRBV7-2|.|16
CASRGQGASYNSPLHF
TGTGCCAGCAGAGGCCAGGGGGCTTCCTATAATTCACCCCTCCACTTT
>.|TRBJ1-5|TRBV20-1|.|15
CSASQGMGKNQPQHF
TGCAGTGCTTCACAGGGAATGGGAAAAAATCAGCCCCAGCATTTT
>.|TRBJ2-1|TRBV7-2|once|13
CASSLVPSNEQFF
TGTGCCAGCAGCTTAGTCCCGTCCAATGAGCAGTTCTTC
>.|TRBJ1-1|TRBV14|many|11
CASSQAGIAFF
TGTGCCAGCAGCCAAGCGGGGATCGCTTTCTTT
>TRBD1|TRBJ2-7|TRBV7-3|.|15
CASSSYGTGSDEQYF
TGTGCCAGCAGCAGCTACGGGACAGGCTCGGACGAGCAGTACTTC
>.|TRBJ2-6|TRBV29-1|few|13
CSVPRPGANVLTF
TGCAGCGTTCCTAGACCCGGGGCCAACGTCCTGACTTTC
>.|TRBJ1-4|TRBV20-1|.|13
CSASGLLNEKLFF
TGCAGTGCCTCCGGACTACTTAATGAAAAACTGTTTTTT
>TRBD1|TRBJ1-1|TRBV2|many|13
CASSGDRQGEAFF
TGTGCCAGCAGTGGAGACCGACAGGGTGAAGCTTTCTTT
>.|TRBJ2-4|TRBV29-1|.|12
CSVGPGLNIQYF
TGCAGCGTTGGCCCGGGACTCAACATTCAGTACTTC
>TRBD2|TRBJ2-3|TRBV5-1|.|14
CASSGRGFTDTQYF
TGCGCCAGCAGCGGGCGGGGGTTCACAGATACGCAGTATTTT
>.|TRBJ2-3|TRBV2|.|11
CASSPVDKQYF
TGTGCCAGCAGCCCTGTGGATAAGCAGTATTTT
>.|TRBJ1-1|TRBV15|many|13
CATSGGLVTEAFF
TGTGCCACCAGCGGGGGCTTGGTCACTGAAGCTTTCTTT
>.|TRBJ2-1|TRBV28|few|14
CANSDLGSNNEQFF
TGTGCCAACTCCGACCTAGGTTCTAACAATGAGCAGTTCTTC
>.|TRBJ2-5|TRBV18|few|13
CASSPGQQETQYF
TGTGCCAGCTCACCCGGACAGCAAGAGACCCAGTACTTC
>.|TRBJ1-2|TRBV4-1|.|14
CASSQVWVPRGYTF
TGCGCCAGCAGCCAAGTGTGGGTCCCCCGGGGCTACACCTTC
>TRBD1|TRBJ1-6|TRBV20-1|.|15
CSASTGAGRNSPLHF
TGCAGTGCTAGTACAGGGGCAGGGCGTAATTCACCCCTCCACTTT
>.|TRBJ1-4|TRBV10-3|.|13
CAISRGDNERLFF
TGTGCCATCAGCCGGGGGGATAATGAAAGACTGTTTTTT
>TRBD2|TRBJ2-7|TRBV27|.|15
CASSQLHGGAYEQYF
TGTGCCAGCAGTCAACTCCACGGGGGGGCCTACGAGCAGTACTTC
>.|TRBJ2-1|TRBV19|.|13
CASSIVQGSEQFF
TGTGCCAGTAGTATAGTTCAGGGCAGTGAGCAGTTCTTC
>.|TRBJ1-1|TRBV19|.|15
CASRGWDATKTEAFF
TGTGCCAGTAGAGGTTGGGACGCTACCAAGACTGAAGCTTTCTTT
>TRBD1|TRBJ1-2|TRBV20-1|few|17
CSARDRGQGVRGYGYTF
TGCAGTGCTAGAGATCGTGGACAGGGCGTTAGAGGCTATGGCTACACCTTC
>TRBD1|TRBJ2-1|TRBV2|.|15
CASSDEGQGSNEQFF
TGTGCCAGCAGTGATGAGGGACAGGGTTCGAATGAGCAGTTCTTC
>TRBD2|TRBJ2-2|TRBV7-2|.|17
CASSLGPAGWNTGELFF
TGTGCCAGCAGCCTCGGGCCAGCGGGATGGAACACCGGGGAGCTGTTTTTT
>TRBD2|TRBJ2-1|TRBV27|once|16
CASSSAREGLGNEQFF
TGTGCCAGCAGTTCAGCGCGGGAGGGCCTTGGCAATGAGCAGTTCTTC
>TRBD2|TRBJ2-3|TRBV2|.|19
CASSGEGLAGGLMVYTQYF
TGTGCCAGCAGTGGTGAAGGACTAGCGGGAGGGCTTATGGTTTATACGCAGTATTTT
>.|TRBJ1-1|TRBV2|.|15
CASSEAGLGNTEAFF
TGTGCCAGCAGTGAAGCGGGGTTGGGGAACACTGAAGCTTTCTTT
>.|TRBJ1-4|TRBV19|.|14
CASIRRGSHEKLFF
TGTGCCAGTATCCGCAGGGGATCGCACGAAAAACTGTTTTTT
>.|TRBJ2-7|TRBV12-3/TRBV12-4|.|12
CASSLWANEQYF
TGTGCCAGCAGTTTATGGGCGAACGAGCAGTACTTC
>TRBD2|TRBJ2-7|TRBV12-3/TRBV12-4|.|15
CASSSGGRVSYEQYF
TGTGCCAGCAGTTCGGGCGGGAGGGTCTCCTACGAGCAGTACTTC
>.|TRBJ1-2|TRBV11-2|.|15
CASSLISGGSPVHTF
TGTGCCAGCAGCTTAATAAGTGGGGGGAGTCCTGTCCACACCTTC
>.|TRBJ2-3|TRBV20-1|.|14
CSAKFSGSERTQYF
TGCAGTGCTAAATTCTCGGGGTCCGAACGGACGCAGTATTTT
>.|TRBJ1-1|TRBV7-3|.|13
CASSLMGRPEAFF
TGTGCCAGCAGCTTAATGGGGAGGCCTGAAGCTTTCTTT
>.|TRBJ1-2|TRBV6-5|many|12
CASSAGPYGYTF
TGTGCCAGCAGTGCCGGACCCTATGGCTACACCTTC
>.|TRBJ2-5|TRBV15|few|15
CATSPIYSWRETQYF
TGTGCCACCAGCCCAATCTACTCCTGGCGGGAGACCCAGTACTTC
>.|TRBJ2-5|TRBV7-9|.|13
CASSSRQQETQYF
TGTGCCAGCAGCAGCCGACAGCAAGAGACCCAGTACTTC
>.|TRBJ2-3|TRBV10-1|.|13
CASSTSPTDTQYF
TGCGCCAGCAGTACATCACCAACAGATACGCAGTATTTT
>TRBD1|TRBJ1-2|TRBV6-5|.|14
CASSYGVGQGSYTF
TGTGCCAGCAGTTACGGAGTGGGACAGGGAAGCTACACCTTC
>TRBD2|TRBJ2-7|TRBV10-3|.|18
CAISGPTSGGRSSYEQYF
TGTGCCATCAGCGGGCCAACTAGCGGGGGCCGTAGCTCCTACGAGCAGTACTTC
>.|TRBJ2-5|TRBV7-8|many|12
CASSKGWETQYF
TGTGCCAGCAGTAAAGGGTGGGAGACCCAGTACTTC
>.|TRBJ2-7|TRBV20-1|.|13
CSARRADRYEQYF
TGCAGTGCTAGAAGGGCCGATCGATACGAGCAGTACTTC
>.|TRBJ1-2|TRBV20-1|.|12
CSARDLGFGYTF
TGCAGTGCTAGAGATTTAGGCTTCGGCTACACCTTC
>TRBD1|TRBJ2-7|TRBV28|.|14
CASRSSGTGNEQYF
TGTGCCAGCAGATCATCCGGGACAGGGAACGAGCAGTACTTC
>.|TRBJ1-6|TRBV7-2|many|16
CASSPWALQLNSPLHF
TGTGCCAGCAGCCCGTGGGCCCTCCAACTAAATTCACCCCTCCACTTT